The rows below give T cell receptor beta chains drawn from one sample of a study of cytomegalovirus exposure and HLA in healthy donors. Method: immunoSEQ multiplex PCR; TCRdb's copy keeps in-frame clones and lacks some. Among approximately 140,000 clones, roughly 79% were seen once, and the ten largest hold approximately 6.3%. The sample comprised PBMCs. The source is a woman in her thirties or forties in good health and CMV-seropositive. Both conserved end residues are part of each CDR3. Each record gives: V gene, clone size, D gene, J gene, CDR3 protein, CDR3 DNA. D genes are given only for firm matches. Size tells how often a clone was seen (once, few, many) or the class of an expanded clone, and some rows leave it out.

>TRBV10-3|-|TRBD1|TRBJ1-1
CATAPVTGENTEAFF
TGTGCCACCGCCCCCGTTACAGGGGAGAACACTGAAGCTTTCTTT
>TRBV6-1|-|TRBD1|TRBJ2-7
CASSDKGGTSSYEQYF
TGTGCCAGCAGTGACAAAGGGGGCACAAGCTCCTACGAGCAGTACTTC
>TRBV30|-|-|TRBJ1-1
CAWSLAPEPKGMNTEAFF
TGTGCCTGGAGCCTAGCCCCTGAACCCAAAGGAATGAACACTGAAGCTTTCTTT
>TRBV4-1|-|-|TRBJ2-5
CASSQPSGLKQETQYF
TGCGCCAGCAGCCAGCCGTCCGGACTCAAACAAGAGACCCAGTACTTC
>TRBV5-1|-|TRBD1|TRBJ1-6
CASSLEGTARTPLHF
TGCGCCAGCAGCTTGGAAGGGACAGCCCGAACACCCCTCCACTTT
>TRBV5-1|-|TRBD2|TRBJ2-5
CASSFLSGGAGETQYF
TGCGCCAGCAGCTTCCTTAGCGGGGGGGCTGGAGAGACCCAGTACTTC
>TRBV9|few|TRBD2|TRBJ2-7
CASSAGPPGGPYEQYF
TGTGCCAGCAGCGCAGGCCCTCCGGGGGGGCCCTACGAGCAGTACTTC
>TRBV5-6|-|TRBD1|TRBJ2-3
CASSSLLGTGRTDTQYF
TGTGCCAGCAGCTCCCTTTTGGGGACAGGAAGGACAGATACGCAGTATTTT
>TRBV7-3|-|TRBD2|TRBJ2-1
CASSKTSVETNEQFF
TGTGCCAGCAGCAAGACTAGCGTAGAGACAAATGAGCAGTTCTTC
>TRBV9|-|-|TRBJ2-7
CASSVGQLGDFEQYF
TGTGCCAGCAGCGTAGGCCAGCTGGGTGACTTTGAGCAGTACTTC
>TRBV29-1|-|TRBD1|TRBJ2-7
CSAETGETYEQYF
TGCAGCGCAGAGACAGGGGAAACCTACGAGCAGTACTTC
>TRBV7-2|-|-|TRBJ2-2
CASSLFGRANTGELFF
TGTGCCAGCAGCTTGTTCGGCAGGGCGAACACCGGGGAGCTGTTTTTT
>TRBV6-1|-|-|TRBJ1-1
CASSVLMGDTEAFF
TGTGCCAGCAGTGTACTTATGGGCGACACTGAAGCTTTCTTT
>TRBV30|-|-|TRBJ1-2
CAWSVQSGPYGYTF
TGTGCCTGGAGTGTACAGTCAGGTCCCTATGGCTACACCTTC
>TRBV5-6|-|-|TRBJ2-1
CASSSGSYNEQFF
TGTGCCAGCAGCTCCGGCTCCTACAATGAGCAGTTCTTC
>TRBV6-6|-|-|TRBJ1-2
CASSYVGGFYGYTF
TGTGCCAGCAGTTACGTCGGGGGGTTCTATGGCTACACCTTC
>TRBV28|-|-|TRBJ1-2
CASYWTNYGYTF
TGTGCCAGCTATTGGACAAACTATGGCTACACCTTC
>TRBV5-1|-|-|TRBJ2-3
CASSSTLSTDTQYF
TGCGCCAGCAGCTCGACACTTAGCACAGATACGCAGTATTTT
>TRBV5-6|-|-|TRBJ1-2
CASSLVGGGYTF
TGTGCCAGCAGCTTGGTAGGGGGTGGCTACACCTTC
>TRBV2|-|TRBD1|TRBJ2-7
CASLQGASLEQYF
TGTGCCAGCTTACAGGGGGCGTCGCTCGAGCAGTACTTC
>TRBV7-9|-|-|TRBJ2-7
CASSLGGQTYEQYF
TGTGCCAGCAGCTTAGGTGGACAGACCTACGAGCAGTACTTC
>TRBV28|-|TRBD2|TRBJ2-7
CASRTAGGPLSYEQYF
TGTGCCAGCAGAACGGCGGGGGGGCCCCTATCCTACGAGCAGTACTTC
>TRBV5-1|-|-|TRBJ1-1
CASRVRGPNTEAFF
TGCGCCAGCAGGGTCAGGGGCCCGAACACTGAAGCTTTCTTT
>TRBV14|-|-|TRBJ1-6
CASSQLRSSYNSPLHF
TGTGCCAGCAGCCAATTAAGGAGCTCCTATAATTCACCCCTCCACTTT
>TRBV10-3|-|TRBD2|TRBJ2-5
CATRLAGEETQYF
TGTGCCACCCGACTAGCGGGGGAAGAGACCCAGTACTTC
>TRBV20-1|-|-|TRBJ1-1
CSALPSVGAFF
TGCAGTGCCCTACCCAGCGTGGGAGCTTTCTTT
>TRBV2|-|-|TRBJ1-5
CASSAGLQPQHF
TGTGCCAGCAGTGCGGGTCTTCAGCCCCAGCATTTT